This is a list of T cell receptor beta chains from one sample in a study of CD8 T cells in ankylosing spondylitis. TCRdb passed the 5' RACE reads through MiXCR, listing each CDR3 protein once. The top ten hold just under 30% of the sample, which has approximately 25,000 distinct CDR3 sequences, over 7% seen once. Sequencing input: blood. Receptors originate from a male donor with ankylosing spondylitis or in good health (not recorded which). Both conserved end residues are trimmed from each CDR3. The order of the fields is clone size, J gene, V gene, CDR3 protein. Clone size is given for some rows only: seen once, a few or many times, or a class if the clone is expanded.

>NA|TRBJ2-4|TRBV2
ASSESTAKNIQY
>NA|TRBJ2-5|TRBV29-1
SVRIQETQY
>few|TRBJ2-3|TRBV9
ASSVVVAGEADTQY
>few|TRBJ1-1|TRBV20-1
SASPGPNTEAF
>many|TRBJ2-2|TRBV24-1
ATSDLGVNGGELF
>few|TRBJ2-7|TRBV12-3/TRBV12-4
ASSSRQGGEQY
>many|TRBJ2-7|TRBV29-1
SVVARGMEQY
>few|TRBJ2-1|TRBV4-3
ASSQETSGMLYNEQF
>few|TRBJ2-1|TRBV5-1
ASSLVLAGELNEQF
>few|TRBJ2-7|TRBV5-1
ASSQQGSYEQY
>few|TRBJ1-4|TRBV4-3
ASSQDEGRRNEKLF
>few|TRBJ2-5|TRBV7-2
ASSHRRLRETQY
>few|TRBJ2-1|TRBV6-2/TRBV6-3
ASSPSRSSYNEQF
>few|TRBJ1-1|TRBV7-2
ATKPGGGRTEAF
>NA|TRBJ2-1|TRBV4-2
ASSQGIGVGNEQF
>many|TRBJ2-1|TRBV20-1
SGENQATPQQF
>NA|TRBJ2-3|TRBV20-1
SARTAGGRRDTQY
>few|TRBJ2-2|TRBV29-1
SVEEVHTGELF
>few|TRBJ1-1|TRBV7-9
ASTQGTTEAF
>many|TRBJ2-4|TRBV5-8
ASSRFRDIQY
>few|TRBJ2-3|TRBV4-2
ASSQGLAKDTQY